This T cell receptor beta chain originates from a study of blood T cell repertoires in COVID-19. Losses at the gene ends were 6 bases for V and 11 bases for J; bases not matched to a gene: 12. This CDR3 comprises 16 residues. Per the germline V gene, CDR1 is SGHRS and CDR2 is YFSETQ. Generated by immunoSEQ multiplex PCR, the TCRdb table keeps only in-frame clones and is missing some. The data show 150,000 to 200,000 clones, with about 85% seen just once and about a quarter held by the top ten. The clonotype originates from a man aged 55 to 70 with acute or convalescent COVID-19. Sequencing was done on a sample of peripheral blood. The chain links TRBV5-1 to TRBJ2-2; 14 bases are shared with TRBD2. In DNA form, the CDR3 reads TGCGCCAGCACCCCGGGACTAGCGGGGGCCGGAAGAGAGCTGTTTTTT. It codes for CASTPGLAGAGRELFF.